The 15 T cell receptor beta chains in this list originate from one sample, sequenced in a study of shared T cell receptors in the human thymus. The protocol was immunoSEQ multiplex PCR, while the TCRdb copy is restricted to in-frame clones and leaves out a portion. Found here are 600,000 or so clones, about 87% of them singletons; the top ten hold 0.0094%. The same sample was also used in a study of human thymus T cells.

Sequenced input: thymocytes. These receptors were obtained from a boy under three years old with a congenital heart defect.

V gene TRBV14 combines with J gene TRBJ2-1, with 10 bases aligning to TRBD2. Germline V gene lookup returns CDR1 SGHDN and CDR2 FVKESK. The ends lost 0 bases at V and 4 bases at J; junction bases unmatched: 9. CDR3 length equals 18 residues. CDR3 nucleotides: TGTGCCAGCAGCCAAGATCCCAGCGGGGGGGCCTCGTACAATGAGCAGTTCTTC. It is translated as CASSQDPSGGASYNEQFF.

V usage is TRBV11-2 and J usage is TRBJ2-7, with 8 bases matching TRBD2. This CDR3 region has 16 residues. V shed 5 bases, J shed 4 bases, and the junction held 13 bases outside the gene matches. The V gene's germline CDR1 is SGHAT and CDR2 FQNNGV. The CDR3 DNA reads TGTGCCAGCAGCCCGGGGGGGTTCCCACGTCAGTACGAGCAGTACTTC. It translates to CASSPGGFPRQYEQYF.

There are a few counts of this clone. This chain connects TRBV2 to TRBJ1-2, with TRBD1 matching over 7 bases. The CDR3 contains 14 residues. J lost 5 bases, V lost 2 bases, and 5 bases had no gene match. Germline V gene data show CDR1 as SNHLY and CDR2 as FYNNEI. The CDR3 DNA follows: TGTGCCAGCAGTGAAAAGGGGGCCTCTTATGGCTACACCTTC. This encodes CASSEKGASYGYTF.

This clone was seen a handful of times. The chain couples TRBV4-3 to TRBJ1-4; D may be TRBD1 (5 bases). Trimming took 0 bases from V and 3 from J, leaving 8 bases between them. Germline V gene lookup returns CDR1 LGHNA and CDR2 YSLEER. This CDR3 spans 15 amino acids. CDR3 in amino acids: CASSQENRSNEKLFF. The DNA of the CDR3 is TGCGCCAGCAGCCAAGAAAACAGGTCTAATGAAAAACTGTTTTTT.

This clone has a single count. The chain joins TRBV27 to TRBJ2-3; D possibly corresponds to TRBD2 (6 bases). The ends were cut back, 4 bases at V and 4 bases at J, with 15 bases in the middle. CDR3 length: 15 residues. Germline CDR1 and CDR2: MNHEY and SMNVEV (reference sequence). DNA for the CDR3: TGTGCCAGCAGTTCGGAGGGAGTGCGATCAGATACGCAGTATTTT. Protein: CASSSEGVRSDTQYF.

The chain combines TRBV6-1 with TRBJ1-1, with 8 positions matching TRBD1. The germline V gene has CDR1 MNHNS and CDR2 SASEGT. With V trimmed by 7 bases and J by 1 base, 5 bases remained unmatched. CDR3 size: 14 residues. CDR3 nucleotide sequence: TGTGCCAGCATAAGGGGACAGGAGAACACTGAAGCTTTCTTT. This sequence encodes CASIRGQENTEAFF.

The rearrangement uses TRBV25-1 and TRBJ1-1, with no clear D. Germline lookup yields CDR1 MGHDK and CDR2 SYGVNS. The CDR3 is 14 residues long. Trimming removed 5 bases from V and 3 bases from J, with 13 bases in between. CDR3 sequence reads: CASSTSGEDTEAFF. CDR3 nucleotides: TGTGCCAGCAGTACCTCCGGGGAGGACACTGAAGCTTTCTTT.

This chain links TRBV20-1 with TRBJ2-3; unclear D gene. From germline, CDR1 is DFQATT and CDR2 SNEGSKA (reference sequence). Trimming left V 6 bases short and J 6 bases short, with 7 bases between. CDR3 size: 10 residues. The CDR3 DNA is TGCAGTGCCCCCGTGGATACGCAGTATTTT. Encoded protein: CSAPVDTQYF.

The CDR3 loop reads CASSQDRDRDTGELFF. CDR3 nucleotides: TGCGCCAGCAGCCAAGATCGCGACAGGGACACCGGGGAGCTGTTTTTT. The genes are TRBV4-1 and TRBJ2-2; 7 bases match TRBD1. Trimming cost V 0 bases and J 3 bases; bases outside gene matches: 4. This CDR3 has 16 residues. Germline CDR1 is MGHRA and CDR2 is YSYEKL.

The chain has TRBV28 and TRBJ2-2; 10 bases align to TRBD1. The ends lost 3 bases at V and 5 bases at J; junction bases unmatched: 3. This CDR3 is built from 15 residues. Germline V gene lookup returns CDR1 MDHEN and CDR2 SYDVKM. This CDR3 is CASSLDRGGTGELFF. The CDR3 nucleotides are TGTGCCAGCAGTTTGGACAGGGGGGGGACCGGGGAGCTGTTTTTT.

The V and J genes are TRBV15 and TRBJ2-2; D uncertain. The CDR3 contains 18 residues. Germline V gene data show CDR1 as LNHNV and CDR2 as YYDKDF (reference sequence). The V gene lost 0 bases and the J gene lost 5 bases, with 19 bases spanning the gap. The CDR3 coding sequence is TGTGCCACCAGCAGAGATCACGTAAGATCCGAACGGACCGGGGAGCTGTTTTTT. As protein: CATSRDHVRSERTGELFF.

V and J are TRBV14 and TRBJ1-2, with 10 bases aligning to TRBD1. V was clipped by 0 bases and J by 0 bases; unmatched bases: 10. The CDR3 loop spans 19 amino acids. Germline CDR1 is SGHDN and CDR2 is FVKESK. The CDR3 sequence is CASSQDVRDRGTANYGYTF. Written as DNA, the CDR3 is TGTGCCAGCAGCCAAGACGTCCGGGACAGGGGAACGGCTAACTATGGCTACACCTTC.

This rearrangement joins TRBV5-4 to TRBJ2-3; no clear D. The V and J ends lost 0 bases and 1 base respectively, with 9 bases between them. CDR1 is SGHNT, CDR2 YYREEE, per germline (reference sequence). This CDR3 has 15 residues. CDR3 residues: CASSLGLFGTDTQYF. CDR3 DNA sequence: TGTGCCAGCAGCTTGGGTCTCTTTGGCACAGATACGCAGTATTTT.

The chain combines TRBV15 with TRBJ2-7; D perhaps matches TRBD2 (6 bases). V was trimmed by 5 bases and J by 0 bases, leaving 20 bases between them. Germline V gene lookup returns CDR1 LNHNV and CDR2 YYDKDF (reference sequence). The CDR3 totals 17 residues. CDR3 amino acids: CATSEKGRRGVSYEQYF. The CDR3 region has the DNA TGTGCCACCAGCGAGAAGGGACGGAGGGGAGTCTCCTACGAGCAGTACTTC.

The V and J genes are TRBV5-6 and TRBJ2-1; 10 bases line up with TRBD2. Germline V gives CDR1 SGHDT, CDR2 YYEEEE. After removal of 1 base from V and 3 bases from J, the junction contained 10 bases not matched to a gene. CDR3 size: 18 residues. The CDR3 DNA reads TGTGCCAGCAGCTTGAGTCCGGCTAGCGGGGGATACTACAATGAGCAGTTCTTC. Its protein is CASSLSPASGGYYNEQFF.